This TCR beta chain was observed in a study of control samples from healthy donors and cancer patients. Sequencing used immunoSEQ multiplex PCR; TCRdb keeps in-frame clones, though not all of them. This sample has more than 70,000 clones, with 80% to 95% found just once. V lost 7 bases, J lost 2 bases, and 11 bases lay in between. There are 13 residues in the CDR3. This clone turned up a few times. The rearrangement links TRBV12-3 or TRBV12-4 to TRBJ1-1; D not certain. Input material: blood. The sequence was collected from a woman younger than 45 in good health. The CDR3 nucleotides read TGTGCCAGCACCCCTAAAGCAAACACTGAAGCTTTCTTT. Protein sequence: CASTPKANTEAFF.